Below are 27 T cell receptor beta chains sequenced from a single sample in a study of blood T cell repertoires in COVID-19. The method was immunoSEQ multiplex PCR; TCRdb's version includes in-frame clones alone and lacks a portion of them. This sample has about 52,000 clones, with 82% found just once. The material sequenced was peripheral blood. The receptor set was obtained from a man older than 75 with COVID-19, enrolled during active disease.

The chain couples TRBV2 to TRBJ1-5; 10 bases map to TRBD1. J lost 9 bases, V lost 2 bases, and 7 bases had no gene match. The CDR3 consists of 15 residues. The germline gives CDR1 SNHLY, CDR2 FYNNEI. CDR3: CASSESGQGTGPQHF. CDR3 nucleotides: TGTGCCAGCAGTGAATCGGGACAGGGGACGGGGCCCCAGCATTTT.

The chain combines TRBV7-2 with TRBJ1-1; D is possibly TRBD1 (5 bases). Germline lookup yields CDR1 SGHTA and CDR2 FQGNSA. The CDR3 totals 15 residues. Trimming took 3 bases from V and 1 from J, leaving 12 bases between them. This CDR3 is CASSLVDTANTEAFF. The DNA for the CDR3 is TGTGCCAGCAGCTTGGTGGACACCGCGAACACTGAAGCTTTCTTT. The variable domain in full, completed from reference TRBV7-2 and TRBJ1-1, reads GAGVSQSPSNKVTEKGKDVELRCDPISGHTALYWYRQSLGQGLEFLIYFQGNSAPDKSGLPSDRFSAERTGGSVSTLTIQRTQQEDSAVYLCASSLVDTANTEAFFGQGTRLTVV.

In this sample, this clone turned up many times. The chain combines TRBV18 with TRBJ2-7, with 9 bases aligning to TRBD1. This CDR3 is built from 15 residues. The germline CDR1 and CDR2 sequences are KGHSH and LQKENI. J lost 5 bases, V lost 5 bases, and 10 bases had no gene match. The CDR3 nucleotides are TGTGCCAGCTCAGAAGCCGGGACAGGGCTTGACGAGCAGTACTTC. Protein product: CASSEAGTGLDEQYF.

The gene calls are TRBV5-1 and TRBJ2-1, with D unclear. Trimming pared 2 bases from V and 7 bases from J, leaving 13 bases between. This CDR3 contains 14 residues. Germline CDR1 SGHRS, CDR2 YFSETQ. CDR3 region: CASSLITTRNEQFF. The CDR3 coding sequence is TGCGCCAGCAGCTTAATAACTACCCGGAATGAGCAGTTCTTC.

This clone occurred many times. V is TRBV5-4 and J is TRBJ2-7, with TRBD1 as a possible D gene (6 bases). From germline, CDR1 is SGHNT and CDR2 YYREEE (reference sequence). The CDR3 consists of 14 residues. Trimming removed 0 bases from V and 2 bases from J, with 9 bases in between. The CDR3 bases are TGTGCCAGCAGCTTGGAACAGGGCCCCTACGAGCAGTACTTC. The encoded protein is CASSLEQGPYEQYF.

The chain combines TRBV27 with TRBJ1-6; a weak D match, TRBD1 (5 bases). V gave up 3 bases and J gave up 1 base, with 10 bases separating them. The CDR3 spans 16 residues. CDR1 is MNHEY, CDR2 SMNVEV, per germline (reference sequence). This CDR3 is CASSLEGPSYNSPLHF. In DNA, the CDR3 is TGTGCCAGCAGTTTGGAGGGGCCGTCCTATAATTCACCCCTCCACTTT.

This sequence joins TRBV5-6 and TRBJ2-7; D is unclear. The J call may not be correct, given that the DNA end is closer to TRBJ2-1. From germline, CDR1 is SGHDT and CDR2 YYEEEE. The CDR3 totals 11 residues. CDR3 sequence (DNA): TGTGCCAGCAGCTTGGAGCGTGAGCAGTTCTTC. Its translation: CASSLEREQFF.

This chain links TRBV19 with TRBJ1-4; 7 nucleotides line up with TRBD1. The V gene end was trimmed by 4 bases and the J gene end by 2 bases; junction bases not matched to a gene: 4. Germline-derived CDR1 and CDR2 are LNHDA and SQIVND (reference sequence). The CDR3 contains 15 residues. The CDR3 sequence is CASSTTGDTNEKLFF. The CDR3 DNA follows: TGTGCCAGTAGTACAACAGGGGACACTAATGAAAAACTGTTTTTT.

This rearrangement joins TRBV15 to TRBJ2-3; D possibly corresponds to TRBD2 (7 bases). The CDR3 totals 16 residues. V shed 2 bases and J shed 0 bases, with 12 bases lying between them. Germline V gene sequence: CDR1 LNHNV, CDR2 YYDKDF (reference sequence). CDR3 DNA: TGTGCCACCAGCAGACCAGGGGAGGGGAGCACAGATACGCAGTATTTT. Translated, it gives CATSRPGEGSTDTQYF.

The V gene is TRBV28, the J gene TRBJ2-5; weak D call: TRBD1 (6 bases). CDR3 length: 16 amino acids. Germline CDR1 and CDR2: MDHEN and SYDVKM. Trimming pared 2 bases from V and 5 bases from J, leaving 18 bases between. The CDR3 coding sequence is TGTGCCAGCAGTTTACAGACAGGTGGAGAAGGGGAGACCCAGTACTTC. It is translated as CASSLQTGGEGETQYF.

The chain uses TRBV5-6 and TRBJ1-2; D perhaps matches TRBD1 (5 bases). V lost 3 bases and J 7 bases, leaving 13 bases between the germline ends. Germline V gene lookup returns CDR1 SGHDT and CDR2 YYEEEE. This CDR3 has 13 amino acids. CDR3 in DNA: TGTGCCAGCAGCTGGGACGGGAGGGGTGGCTACACCTTC. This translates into CASSWDGRGGYTF. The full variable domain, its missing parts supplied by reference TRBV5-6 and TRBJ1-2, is DAGVTQSPTHLIKTRGQQVTLRCSPKSGHDTVSWYQQALGQGPQFIFQYYEEEERQRGNFPDRFSGHQFPNYSSELNVNALLLGDSALYLCASSWDGRGGYTFGSGTRLTVV.

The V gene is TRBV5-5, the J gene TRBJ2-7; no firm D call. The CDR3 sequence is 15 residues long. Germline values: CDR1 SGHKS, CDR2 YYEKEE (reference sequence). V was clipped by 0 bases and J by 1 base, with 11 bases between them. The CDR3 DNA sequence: TGTGCCAGCAGCTTGGCAGGCCCCGGATCCTACGAGCAGTACGTC. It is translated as CASSLAGPGSYEQYV.

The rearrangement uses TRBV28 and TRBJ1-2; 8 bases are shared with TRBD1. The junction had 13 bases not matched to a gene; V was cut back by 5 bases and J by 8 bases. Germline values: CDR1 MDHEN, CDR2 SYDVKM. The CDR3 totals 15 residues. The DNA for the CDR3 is TGTGCCAGCAGTCCCCCAGGCAGGGGGCTTAACGGCTACACCTTC. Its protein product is CASSPPGRGLNGYTF.

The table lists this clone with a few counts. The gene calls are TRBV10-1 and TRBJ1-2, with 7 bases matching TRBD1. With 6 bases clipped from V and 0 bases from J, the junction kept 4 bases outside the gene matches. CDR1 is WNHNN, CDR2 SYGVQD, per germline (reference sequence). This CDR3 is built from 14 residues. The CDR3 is CASRRGQSNYGYTF. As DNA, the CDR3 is TGCGCCAGCAGGCGGGGACAGTCTAACTATGGCTACACCTTC.

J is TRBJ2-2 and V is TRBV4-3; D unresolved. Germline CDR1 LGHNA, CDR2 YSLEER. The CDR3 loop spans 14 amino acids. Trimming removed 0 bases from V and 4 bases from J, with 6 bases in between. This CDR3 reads CASSQDPSTGELFF. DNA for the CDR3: TGCGCCAGCAGCCAAGATCCCAGCACCGGGGAGCTGTTTTTT.

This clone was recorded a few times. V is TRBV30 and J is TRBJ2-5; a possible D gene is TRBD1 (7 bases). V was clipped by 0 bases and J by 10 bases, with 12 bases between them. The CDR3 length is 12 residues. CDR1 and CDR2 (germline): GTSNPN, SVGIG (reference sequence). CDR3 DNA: TGTGCCTGGAGTGTGGAGGGGGCCGTCCAGTACTTC. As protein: CAWSVEGAVQYF.

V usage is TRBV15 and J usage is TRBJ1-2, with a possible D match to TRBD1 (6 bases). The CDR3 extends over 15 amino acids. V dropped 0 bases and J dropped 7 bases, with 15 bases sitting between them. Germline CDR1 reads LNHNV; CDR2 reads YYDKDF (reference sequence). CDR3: CATSRDLGGLGGYTF. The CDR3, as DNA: TGTGCCACCAGCAGAGATCTCGGGGGGCTTGGTGGCTACACCTTC. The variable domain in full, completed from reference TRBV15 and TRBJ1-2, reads DAMVIQNPRYQVTQFGKPVTLSCSQTLNHNVMYWYQQKSSQAPKLLFHYYDKDFNNEADTPDNFQSRRPNTSFCFLDIRSPGLGDTAMYLCATSRDLGGLGGYTFGSGTRLTVV.

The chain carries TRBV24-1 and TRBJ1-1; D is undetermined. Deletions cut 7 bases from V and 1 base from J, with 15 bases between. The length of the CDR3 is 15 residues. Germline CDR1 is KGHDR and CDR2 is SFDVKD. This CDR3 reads CATREGAGSNTEAFF. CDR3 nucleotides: TGTGCCACCAGAGAGGGTGCAGGATCGAACACTGAAGCTTTCTTT.

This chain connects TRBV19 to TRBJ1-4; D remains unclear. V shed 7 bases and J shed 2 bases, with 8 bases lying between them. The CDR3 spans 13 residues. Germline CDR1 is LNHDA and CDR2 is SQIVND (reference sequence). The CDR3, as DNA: TGTGCCAGTAATCTCCGGACTAATGAAAAACTGTTTTTT. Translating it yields CASNLRTNEKLFF.

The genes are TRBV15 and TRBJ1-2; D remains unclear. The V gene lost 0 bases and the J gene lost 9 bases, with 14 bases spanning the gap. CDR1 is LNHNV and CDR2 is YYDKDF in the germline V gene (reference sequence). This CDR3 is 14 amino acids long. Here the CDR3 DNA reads TGTGCCACCAGCAGAGATCCGGGAAGCCGGAGCTACACCTTC. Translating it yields CATSRDPGSRSYTF.

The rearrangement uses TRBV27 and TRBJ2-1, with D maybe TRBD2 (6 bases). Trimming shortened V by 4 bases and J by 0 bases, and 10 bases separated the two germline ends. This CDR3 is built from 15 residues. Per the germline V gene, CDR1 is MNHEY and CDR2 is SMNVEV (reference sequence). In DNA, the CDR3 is TGTGCCAGCAGTTCAGGCGGGGTCTCCTACAATGAGCAGTTCTTC. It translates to CASSSGGVSYNEQFF.

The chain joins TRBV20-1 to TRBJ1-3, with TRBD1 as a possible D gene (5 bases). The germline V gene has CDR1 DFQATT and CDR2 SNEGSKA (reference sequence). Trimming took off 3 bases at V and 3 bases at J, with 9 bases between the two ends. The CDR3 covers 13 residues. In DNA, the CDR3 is TGCAGTGCTAGTCCGGGACTTGGAAACACCATATATTTT. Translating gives CSASPGLGNTIYF.

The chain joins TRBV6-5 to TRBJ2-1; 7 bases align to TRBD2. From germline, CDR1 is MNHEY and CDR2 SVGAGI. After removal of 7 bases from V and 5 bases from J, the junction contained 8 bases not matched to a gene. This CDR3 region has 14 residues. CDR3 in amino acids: CASKLLANNNEQFF. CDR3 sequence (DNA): TGTGCCAGCAAGCTACTAGCGAATAACAATGAGCAGTTCTTC.

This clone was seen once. The CDR3: CASRGSLGPYEQYV. As DNA, the CDR3 is TGTGCCAGCAGGGGGTCCCTGGGGCCCTACGAGCAGTACGTC. The genes are TRBV2 and TRBJ2-7, with a tentative D call TRBD1 (5 bases). Germline values: CDR1 SNHLY, CDR2 FYNNEI. The CDR3 covers 14 residues. Trimming took off 6 bases at V and 2 bases at J, with 14 bases between the two ends.

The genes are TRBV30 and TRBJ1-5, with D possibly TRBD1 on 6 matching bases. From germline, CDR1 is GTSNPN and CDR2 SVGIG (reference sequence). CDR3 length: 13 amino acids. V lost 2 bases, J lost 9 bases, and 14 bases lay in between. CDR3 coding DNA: TGTGCCTGGAGTTCGGCACAACAGGGGCCCCAGCATTTT. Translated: CAWSSAQQGPQHF.

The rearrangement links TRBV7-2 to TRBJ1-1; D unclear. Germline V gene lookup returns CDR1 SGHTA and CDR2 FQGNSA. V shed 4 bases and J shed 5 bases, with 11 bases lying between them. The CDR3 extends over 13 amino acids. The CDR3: CASSWEGSTEAFF. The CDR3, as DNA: TGTGCCAGCAGCTGGGAGGGCAGTACTGAAGCTTTCTTT.

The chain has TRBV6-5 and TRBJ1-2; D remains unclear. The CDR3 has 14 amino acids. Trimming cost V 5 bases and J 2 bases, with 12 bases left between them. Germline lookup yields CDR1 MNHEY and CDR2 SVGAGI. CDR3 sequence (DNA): TGTGCCAGCAGTCAAACTACCGAAAACTATGGCTACACCTTC. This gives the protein CASSQTTENYGYTF.